This TCR beta chain was sequenced during a study of T cell repertoires in cytomegalovirus infection. Remarks on this clonotype: Its antigen remains unknown.

This CDR3 is 12 amino acids long. Germline CDR1 reads SEHNR; CDR2 reads FQNEAQ (reference sequence). V lost 8 bases and J lost 2, with 8 bases in between. TCRdb re-called the reads with MiXCR, one entry per CDR3 protein. The table lists about 470,000 distinct CDR3 sequences, roughly 42% of them singletons. The sequencing used cultured PBMCs, collected from culture after CMV antigen stimulation. The TCR comes from a human donor in good health (CMV status not recorded). Some clones in this sample may be carry-over from other donors' samples. The V and J genes are TRBV7-9 and TRBJ2-3; D is undetermined. CDR3 region: CASEGFTDTQYF. CDR3 DNA: TGTGCCAGCGAAGGCTTCACAGATACGCAGTATTTT.